Each of the 27 T cell receptor beta chains below was sequenced from the same sample in a study of T cell responses to AZD1222 COVID-19 vaccine. Here immunoSEQ multiplex PCR was the method, and the copy in TCRdb shows in-frame clones only, minus some. The sample consists of 95,000 to 150,000 clones, 90% of them appearing once. The sequencing used peripheral blood, collected on day 0 of AZD1222 vaccination. The receptors originated from an adult in good health.

The chain couples TRBV14 to TRBJ2-7; perhaps D is TRBD1 or TRBD2 (6 bases each). Germline CDR1 and CDR2: SGHDN and FVKESK. V was shortened by 1 base and J by 8 bases, with 12 bases between the two germline ends. This CDR3 is 13 amino acids long. The chain's CDR3 is CASSQGSGAKQYF. CDR3 bases: TGTGCCAGCAGCCAAGGATCGGGGGCGAAGCAGTACTTC.

J is TRBJ2-7 and V is TRBV4-1; 10 nucleotides match TRBD2. Germline CDR1 and CDR2: MGHRA and YSYEKL. The J segment lost 6 bases and the V segment lost 3 bases, leaving 8 bases of the junction unmatched. The CDR3 length is 15 residues. CDR3 loop: CASSQTEAGGTEQYF. DNA for the CDR3: TGCGCCAGCAGCCAGACGGAAGCGGGAGGGACCGAGCAGTACTTC.

The chain combines TRBV6-5 with TRBJ2-7; possibly TRBD1 or TRBD2 for D (5 bases each). Germline loops: CDR1 MNHEY, CDR2 SVGAGI. V was cut by 6 bases and J by 2 bases, with 14 bases left in between. The length of the CDR3 is 14 residues. CDR3 sequence reads: CASRGLMGAYEQYF. DNA for the CDR3: TGTGCCAGCAGGGGATTGATGGGGGCCTACGAGCAGTACTTC.

The rearrangement uses TRBV7-9 and TRBJ2-7; TRBD2 is a possible D gene (6 bases). The V end was cut by 3 bases, the J end by 5 bases, with 17 bases between. Germline assignment: CDR1 SEHNR and CDR2 FQNEAQ (reference sequence). The CDR3 is 15 amino acids. CDR3: CASSFFGTPGDEQYF. Written as DNA, the CDR3 is TGTGCCAGCAGCTTTTTTGGCACCCCGGGAGACGAGCAGTACTTC.

This chain joins TRBV5-5 and TRBJ1-3; D not resolved. The CDR3 runs to 15 residues. V lost 6 bases to trimming and J lost 5 bases, with 18 bases between them. Germline V gene data show CDR1 as SGHKS and CDR2 as YYEKEE (reference sequence). CDR3 amino acids: CASTRGDASRNTIYF. The CDR3 coding sequence is TGTGCCAGCACGCGGGGAGACGCCAGTAGAAACACCATATATTTT. Full variable domain (remainder filled in from reference TRBV5-5 and TRBJ1-3): DAGVTQSPTHLIKTRGQQVTLRCSPISGHKSVSWYQQVLGQGPQFIFQYYEKEERGRGNFPDRFSARQFPNYSSELNVNALLLGDSALYLCASTRGDASRNTIYFGEGSWLTVV.

V usage is TRBV6-1 and J usage is TRBJ2-7; D is unclear. The CDR3 runs 16 residues. Germline V CDR1 and CDR2: MNHNS, SASEGT. Trimming took 0 bases from V and 0 from J, leaving 12 bases between them. CDR3 sequence: CASSEAGAVSSYEQYF. The DNA of the CDR3 is TGTGCCAGCAGTGAAGCCGGTGCGGTGAGCTCCTACGAGCAGTACTTC.

The chain couples TRBV6-2 or TRBV6-3 to TRBJ2-7; 7 nucleotides agree with TRBD1. This CDR3 is built from 14 residues. The germline V gene has CDR1 MNHEY and CDR2 SVGEGT. The ends lost 4 bases at V and 2 bases at J; junction bases unmatched: 5. The CDR3 here is CASSSTGLPYEQYF. The CDR3 DNA sequence: TGTGCCAGCAGTTCGACAGGGCTCCCCTACGAGCAGTACTTC.

A single count supports this clone. The rearrangement joins TRBV27 to TRBJ2-7; D may be TRBD2 (6 bases). Germline loops: CDR1 MNHEY, CDR2 SMNVEV (reference sequence). The length of the CDR3 is 13 residues. Trimming stripped 5 bases from V and 3 bases from J, with 11 bases between. CDR3 bases: TGTGCCAGCAGTATGTGGAGGGGCTACGAGCAGTACTTC. Protein product: CASSMWRGYEQYF.

The rearrangement links TRBV6-1 to TRBJ2-7; tentative D call: TRBD2 (6 bases). Trimming took off 3 bases at V and 3 bases at J, with 18 bases between the two ends. The CDR3 covers 16 residues. Germline CDR1 is MNHNS and CDR2 is SASEGT. CDR3 bases: TGTGCCAGCAGTGATACCGGGACTCATATATTCTACGAGCAGTACTTC. This codes for CASSDTGTHIFYEQYF.

The chain carries TRBV6-1 and TRBJ2-7, with a tentative D call TRBD1 (6 bases). Trimming pared 5 bases from V and 3 bases from J, leaving 8 bases between. The CDR3 covers 12 residues. The germline gives CDR1 MNHNS, CDR2 SASEGT. The CDR3 reads CASSKQGYEQYF. The CDR3 DNA reads TGTGCCAGCAGTAAACAGGGCTACGAGCAGTACTTC.

The rearrangement joins TRBV28 to TRBJ2-5; perhaps D is TRBD1 or TRBD2 (5 bases each). There are 10 residues in the CDR3. V gave up 9 bases and J gave up 5 bases, with 7 bases separating them. Germline V lookup: CDR1 MDHEN, CDR2 SYDVKM. The chain's CDR3 is CASWGETQYF. In nucleotides, the CDR3 is TGTGCCAGTTGGGGGGAGACCCAGTACTTC.

The J gene is TRBJ2-6, the V gene TRBV5-1; TRBD1 matches at 8 bases. Trimming at V came to 0 bases and at J to 0 bases, leaving 5 bases not matched to a gene. Germline loops: CDR1 SGHRS, CDR2 YFSETQ. The CDR3 runs 18 residues. CDR3 DNA sequence: TGCGCCAGCAGCTTGGATGGGACAGGTAACTCTGGGGCCAACGTCCTGACTTTC. Encoded protein: CASSLDGTGNSGANVLTF.

The rearrangement joins TRBV18 to TRBJ1-3; weak D call: TRBD1 (6 bases). This CDR3 has 15 amino acids. Trimming removed 2 bases at V and 4 bases at J, with 12 bases between. Germline assignment: CDR1 KGHSH and CDR2 LQKENI. In DNA, the CDR3 is TGTGCCAGCTCACCAGCGGGGGCTGCGGGAAACACCATATATTTT. Amino acids: CASSPAGAAGNTIYF.

The J gene is TRBJ2-6, the V gene TRBV6-2 or TRBV6-3; D is unclear. The V end was cut by 1 base, the J end by 1 base, with 5 bases between. CDR1 MNHEY and CDR2 SVGEGT come from the germline V gene. The length of the CDR3 is 15 residues. The DNA for the CDR3 is TGTGCCAGCAGTTACTTCGGTTCTGGGGCCAACGTCCTGACTTTC. It codes for CASSYFGSGANVLTF.

This clone was observed a single time. The V gene is TRBV29-1, the J gene TRBJ2-2, with 10 bases that match TRBD2. CDR1 SQVTM and CDR2 ANQGSEA come from the germline V gene. The CDR3 is 14 amino acids. With 6 bases clipped from V and 6 bases from J, the junction kept 7 bases outside the gene matches. CDR3 protein: CSVASGSTAGELFF. The CDR3 coding sequence is TGCAGCGTCGCTAGCGGGAGTACCGCCGGGGAGCTGTTTTTT.

This clone occurred once. This chain's CDR3 is CASGQGSQPQHF. CDR3 DNA sequence: TGTGCCAGCGGACAGGGAAGTCAGCCCCAGCATTTT. The genes are TRBV28 and TRBJ1-5; 8 bases agree with TRBD1. The germline V gene has CDR1 MDHEN and CDR2 SYDVKM. The CDR3 consists of 12 residues. The J segment lost 6 bases and the V segment lost 8 bases, leaving 3 bases of the junction unmatched.

The gene calls are TRBV6-5 and TRBJ1-2, with unresolved D. This CDR3 is built from 13 residues. Deletions cut 5 bases from V and 1 base from J, with 8 bases between. The germline V gene encodes CDR1 MNHEY and CDR2 SVGAGI. DNA for the CDR3: TGTGCCAGCAGTCCCGATCTTAACTATGGCTACACCTTC. As protein: CASSPDLNYGYTF.

The chain uses TRBV6-5 and TRBJ2-5; TRBD1 matches at 9 bases. Germline V lookup: CDR1 MNHEY, CDR2 SVGAGI. The CDR3 extends over 14 amino acids. Unmatched junction bases numbered 8, after V lost 8 bases and J lost 4 bases. CDR3 DNA sequence: TGTGCCAGCCTTCCCGGGACAGGGAGAGAGACCCAGTACTTC. Protein product: CASLPGTGRETQYF.

The chain combines TRBV19 with TRBJ2-6, with D tentatively TRBD2 (5 bases). In germline, CDR1 is LNHDA, CDR2 SQIVND (reference sequence). This CDR3 is built from 15 residues. V gave up 4 bases and J gave up 3 bases, with 10 bases separating them. CDR3 bases: TGTGCCAGTAGTAGGTTCGGGGTTGGGGCCAACGTCCTGACTTTC. The encoded protein is CASSRFGVGANVLTF.

V and J are TRBV10-3 and TRBJ2-1; 8 bases agree with TRBD2. J gave up 3 bases and V 0 bases, and 4 bases lay outside the gene matches. This CDR3 is built from 16 residues. Germline loops: CDR1 ENHRY, CDR2 SYGVKD. The CDR3, as DNA: TGTGCCATCAGTGAGTCAGCGGGAGCGGTCTACAATGAGCAGTTCTTC. It encodes CAISESAGAVYNEQFF.

This rearrangement joins TRBV7-9 to TRBJ2-7; D may correspond to TRBD1 or TRBD2 (5 bases each). CDR1 SEHNR and CDR2 FQNEAQ come from the germline V gene (reference sequence). V was cut by 4 bases and J by 6 bases, with 13 bases left in between. The CDR3 runs to 13 residues. CDR3 sequence: CASSSRDGTEQYF. CDR3 DNA: TGTGCCAGCAGCTCCCGGGACGGTACCGAGCAGTACTTC. The full variable domain, rest sourced from reference TRBV7-9 and TRBJ2-7, is DTGVSQNPRHKITKRGQNVTFRCDPISEHNRLYWYRQTLGQGPEFLTYFQNEAQLEKSRLLSDRFSAERPKGSFSTLEIQRTEQGDSAMYLCASSSRDGTEQYFGPGTRLTVT.

This clone occurred once. The chain recombines TRBV10-3 with TRBJ2-7, with 14 bases matching TRBD2. V lost 3 bases and J lost 4; bases outside the gene matches: 5. The CDR3 covers 16 residues. CDR1 and CDR2 from the germline V gene are ENHRY and SYGVKD. The CDR3 region is CAISDPGLAGGYEQYF. For the CDR3, the DNA is TGTGCCATCAGTGATCCCGGACTAGCGGGAGGATACGAGCAGTACTTC.

The chain is built from TRBV5-1 and TRBJ2-7, with no clear D. This CDR3 has 14 residues. CDR1 and CDR2 (germline): SGHRS, YFSETQ. Trimming removed 5 bases from V and 1 base from J, with 13 bases in between. CDR3 coding DNA: TGCGCCAGCAGTTTCACTCTTAGATCCTACGAGCAGTACTTC. Translating gives CASSFTLRSYEQYF.

This clone has just one count. This sequence joins TRBV4-1 and TRBJ2-3, with TRBD2 matching 7 bases. Germline V gene sequence: CDR1 MGHRA, CDR2 YSYEKL. This CDR3 contains 16 residues. The ends lost 1 base at V and 2 bases at J; junction bases unmatched: 6. The CDR3 spells CASSQGRLAHTDTQYF. In DNA, the CDR3 is TGCGCCAGCAGCCAAGGCAGACTAGCCCACACAGATACGCAGTATTTT.

The CDR3 loop reads CASSRGRLAGGGDTQYF. CDR3 sequence (DNA): TGTGCCAGCAGCCGAGGTCGGCTAGCGGGAGGAGGGGATACGCAGTATTTT. The rearrangement links TRBV7-9 to TRBJ2-3; 11 bases fit TRBD2. The length of the CDR3 is 17 residues. CDR1 and CDR2 (germline): SEHNR, FQNEAQ (reference sequence). With 5 bases clipped from V and 6 bases from J, the junction kept 13 bases outside the gene matches.

The gene calls are TRBV25-1 and TRBJ1-6, with TRBD1 identical over 8 bases. The germline V gene has CDR1 MGHDK and CDR2 SYGVNS. The V and J ends lost 9 bases and 9 bases, in that order; junction bases with no gene match: 19. The CDR3 extends over 17 amino acids. CDR3 sequence: CASKAPRTGLTGSPLHF. As DNA, the CDR3 is TGTGCCAGTAAAGCCCCCCGGACAGGGCTCACAGGTTCACCCCTCCACTTT.

The chain carries TRBV28 and TRBJ2-4, with D possibly matching TRBD2 (6 bases). The CDR3 has 15 amino acids. V gave up 4 bases and J gave up 4 bases, with 14 bases separating them. The germline V gene has CDR1 MDHEN and CDR2 SYDVKM. CDR3 protein: CASSSRLESKNIQYF. The CDR3 DNA sequence: TGTGCCAGCAGTTCCCGACTAGAGTCTAAAAACATTCAGTACTTC.